These 21 T cell receptor beta chains were sequenced from one sample in a study of cytomegalovirus exposure and HLA in healthy donors. PCR primers comprised 60 Vbeta and 13 Jbeta primers. Libraries were prepared by immunoSEQ multiplex PCR; TCRdb keeps only in-frame clonotypes and omits some of them. The repertoire holds approximately 160,000 clones, with over 80% as singletons. Sequencing used PBMCs. All receptors come from a woman aged 45-65 years in good health and CMV-seropositive.

The V gene is TRBV9, the J gene TRBJ1-2; TRBD1 aligns across 8 bases. Germline CDR1 is SGDLS and CDR2 is YYNGEE. This CDR3 has 15 amino acids. V was clipped by 2 bases and J by 9 bases; unmatched bases: 12. The chain's CDR3 is CASSVSTPGQGRYTF. CDR3 sequence (DNA): TGTGCCAGCAGCGTGAGCACCCCTGGACAGGGACGCTACACCTTC.

This sequence joins TRBV6-5 and TRBJ1-1, with D possibly being TRBD1 (6 bases). Trimming removed 5 bases at V and 7 bases at J, with 14 bases between. Germline values: CDR1 MNHEY, CDR2 SVGAGI. The CDR3 consists of 13 residues. The CDR3 loop is CASSRDTQFEAFF. The CDR3 DNA reads TGTGCCAGCAGTCGGGACACCCAGTTTGAAGCTTTCTTT.

The chain joins TRBV4-2 to TRBJ1-3; D remains ambiguous. Trimming stripped 3 bases from V and 3 bases from J, with 12 bases between. The CDR3 contains 15 residues. Germline lookup yields CDR1 LGHNA and CDR2 YNFKEQ. CDR3 DNA: TGTGCCAGCAGCCAGGGCAGACATGATGGAAACACCATATATTTT. Translation gives CASSQGRHDGNTIYF.

This chain uses TRBV6-1 with TRBJ2-3, with 8 bases fitting TRBD2. CDR1 MNHNS and CDR2 SASEGT come from the germline V gene. With 3 bases clipped from V and 4 bases from J, the junction kept 6 bases outside the gene matches. The CDR3 sequence is 15 residues long. The CDR3 DNA is TGTGCCAGCAGTGAGAGGGGACTAGGTGCAGATACGCAGTATTTT. It is translated as CASSERGLGADTQYF.

The chain employs TRBV10-3 and TRBJ2-5; 15 nucleotides align to TRBD2. The J call may be mistaken, given a closer DNA end match to TRBJ2-7. Germline CDR1 reads ENHRY; CDR2 reads SYGVKD. The CDR3 has 15 amino acids. CDR3 protein: CAISAPGLAGGEQYF. The CDR3 nucleotides read TGTGCCATCAGTGCTCCGGGACTAGCGGGAGGCGAGCAGTACTTC.

This clone has more than one count but fewer than ten. The chain has TRBV19 and TRBJ2-6; D might be TRBD2 (5 bases). The CDR3 is made up of 15 amino acids. V was trimmed by 3 bases and J by 3 bases, leaving 9 bases between them. In germline, CDR1 is LNHDA, CDR2 SQIVND (reference sequence). The CDR3 loop reads CASSMAGRGANVLTF. The DNA for the CDR3 is TGTGCCAGTAGTATGGCGGGCCGTGGGGCCAACGTCCTGACTTTC.

This chain connects TRBV28 to TRBJ2-6, with 7 positions matching TRBD1. The J segment lost 2 bases and the V segment lost 5 bases, leaving 0 bases of the junction unmatched. Per the germline V gene, CDR1 is MDHEN and CDR2 is SYDVKM. This CDR3 has 14 amino acids. The CDR3 here is CASSGTAGANVLTF. Written as DNA, the CDR3 is TGTGCCAGCAGTGGGACAGCTGGGGCCAACGTCCTGACTTTC.

This chain links TRBV28 with TRBJ2-7; TRBD1 might be the D (5 bases). With 5 bases removed from V and 6 bases from J, the gap between germline ends came to 8 bases. The germline V gene encodes CDR1 MDHEN and CDR2 SYDVKM. The CDR3 covers 11 residues. The CDR3, as DNA: TGTGCCAGCAGTCTCAGGGTCGAGCAGTACTTC. Translated: CASSLRVEQYF.

This chain links TRBV9 with TRBJ2-5; D remains unclear. Germline assignment: CDR1 SGDLS and CDR2 YYNGEE. CDR3 length: 15 residues. V lost 0 bases, J lost 2 bases, and 11 bases lay in between. This chain's CDR3 is CASSVGVRSQETQYF. CDR3 coding DNA: TGTGCCAGCAGCGTAGGCGTCCGATCACAAGAGACCCAGTACTTC.

This clone has a handful of counts. The chain carries TRBV5-1 and TRBJ1-2, with TRBD1 matching 8 bases. CDR1 is SGHRS and CDR2 is YFSETQ in the germline V gene. J gave up 3 bases and V 4 bases, and 17 bases lay outside the gene matches. The CDR3 length is 18 residues. The CDR3 DNA reads TGCGCCAGCAGCAGCGCGTTCTCCGACAGGGGACCCCACTATGGCTACACCTTC. Amino acids: CASSSAFSDRGPHYGYTF.

CDR3 region: CASSLEPAGDPSTDTQYF. CDR3 DNA: TGCGCCAGCAGCTTGGAGCCAGCGGGGGACCCTAGCACAGATACGCAGTATTTT. V and J are TRBV5-1 and TRBJ2-3; the match to TRBD2 covers 8 bases. Germline V gives CDR1 SGHRS, CDR2 YFSETQ. The CDR3 extends over 18 amino acids. V dropped 0 bases and J dropped 0; count of bases not matched to a gene: 9. The full variable domain, rest sourced from reference TRBV5-1 and TRBJ2-3, is KAGVTQTPRYLIKTRGQQVTLSCSPISGHRSVSWYQQTPGQGLQFLFEYFSETQRNKGNFPGRFSGRQFSNSRSEMNVSTLELGDSALYLCASSLEPAGDPSTDTQYFGPGTRLTVL.

J is TRBJ1-2 and V is TRBV15; 7 bases are a match to TRBD1. This CDR3 region has 15 residues. Germline V gene data show CDR1 as LNHNV and CDR2 as YYDKDF (reference sequence). Unmatched junction bases numbered 4, after V lost 1 base and J lost 2 bases. The DNA for the CDR3 is TGTGCCACCAGCAGAGTCCCGACAGGGAACTATGGCTACACCTTC. This sequence encodes CATSRVPTGNYGYTF.

In its sample, this clone was seen once. This chain links TRBV25-1 with TRBJ1-1; D not resolved. The CDR3 runs 12 residues. The V end lost 4 bases, the J end lost 1 base, and 4 bases lay between the germline ends. Germline values: CDR1 MGHDK, CDR2 SYGVNS. DNA for the CDR3: TGTGCCAGCAGTGGAGGGAACACTGAAGCTTTCTTT. Translated, it gives CASSGGNTEAFF.

The chain is built from TRBV19 and TRBJ2-1, with TRBD2 matching over 9 bases. V shed 5 bases and J 5 bases; nucleotides not matched to a gene: 10. This CDR3 region has 16 residues. Germline V gene data show CDR1 as LNHDA and CDR2 as SQIVND (reference sequence). CDR3 residues: CASSPGGRASHNEQFF. The CDR3 DNA sequence: TGTGCCAGTAGTCCCGGCGGGAGGGCTAGCCACAATGAGCAGTTCTTC.

The chain is built from TRBV5-1 and TRBJ2-4; 8 nucleotides agree with TRBD1. J was trimmed by 0 bases and V by 0 bases; bases with no gene match: 8. The CDR3 extends over 18 amino acids. Germline CDR1 SGHRS, CDR2 YFSETQ. CDR3 DNA: TGCGCCAGCAGCTTGGAGGGGACAGGTGAACTAGCCAAAAACATTCAGTACTTC. Translated: CASSLEGTGELAKNIQYF.

This clone turned up a few times. V usage is TRBV7-2 and J usage is TRBJ2-3; TRBD2 matches at 8 bases. Germline V CDR1 and CDR2: SGHTA, FQGNSA. Trimming cost V 1 base and J 2 bases; bases outside gene matches: 8. The CDR3 sequence is 17 residues long. The CDR3 is CASSLGGAGEPTDTQYF. The CDR3 DNA reads as TGTGCCAGCAGCTTAGGGGGAGCGGGGGAGCCCACAGATACGCAGTATTTT.

The chain combines TRBV10-3 with TRBJ2-7; 9 nucleotides align to TRBD1. The CDR3 is 14 residues long. Germline V CDR1 and CDR2: ENHRY, SYGVKD. Germline trimming cut 7 bases from V and 5 bases from J; bases unmatched to any gene: 9. The CDR3 sequence is CAITTGQGGHEQYF. DNA of the CDR3: TGTGCCATCACCACGGGACAGGGAGGCCACGAGCAGTACTTC.

The rearrangement links TRBV2 to TRBJ2-3; 10 bases line up with TRBD2. The germline V gene has CDR1 SNHLY and CDR2 FYNNEI. The length of the CDR3 is 16 residues. V gave up 5 bases and J gave up 7 bases; unmatched junction bases: 12. As DNA, the CDR3 is TGTGCCAGCAGTAAACTAGCGGGGAGTGGCGTTCATACGCAGTATTTT. Encoded protein: CASSKLAGSGVHTQYF. Based on the CDR3 plus reference TRBV2 and TRBJ2-3, the full variable domain is EPEVTQTPSHQVTQMGQEVILRCVPISNHLYFYWYRQILGQKVEFLVSFYNNEISEKSEIFDDQFSVERPDGSNFTLKIRSTKLEDSAMYFCASSKLAGSGVHTQYFGPGTRLTVL.

This sequence joins TRBV4-3 and TRBJ1-3; 8 bases map to TRBD1. The junction had 7 bases not matched to a gene; V was cut back by 4 bases and J by 2 bases. The CDR3 runs to 16 residues. Germline V gene lookup returns CDR1 LGHNA and CDR2 YSLEER. CDR3 sequence: CASSLSRQGPGNTIYF. The CDR3 DNA reads as TGCGCCAGCAGCCTCTCGAGACAGGGGCCTGGAAACACCATATATTTT.

The chain has TRBV19 and TRBJ1-1; D perhaps matches TRBD1 (6 bases). CDR1 is LNHDA and CDR2 is SQIVND in the germline V gene (reference sequence). Trimming shortened V by 6 bases and J by 8 bases, and 19 bases separated the two germline ends. CDR3 length: 14 amino acids. CDR3 sequence: CASRGAGGLQEAFF. For the CDR3, the DNA is TGTGCCAGTAGGGGGGCGGGTGGCTTGCAGGAAGCTTTCTTT.

This sequence joins TRBV30 and TRBJ1-3; D remains unclear. CDR3 length: 15 amino acids. In germline, CDR1 is GTSNPN, CDR2 SVGIG (reference sequence). V lost 4 bases, J lost 2 bases, and 15 bases lay in between. The CDR3 reads CAWTSGKRAGNTIYF. Written as DNA, the CDR3 is TGTGCCTGGACGTCGGGGAAGCGTGCTGGAAACACCATATATTTT. Looking up the rest from reference TRBV30 and TRBJ1-3 gives the full variable domain: SQTIHQWPATLVQPVGSPLSLECTVEGTSNPNLYWYRQAAGRGLQLLFYSVGIGQISSEVPQNLSASRPQDRQFILSSKKLLLSDSGFYLCAWTSGKRAGNTIYFGEGSWLTVV.